This T cell receptor (beta chain) was sequenced during a study of shared clonotypes between healthy human individuals. This CDR3 contains 16 residues. Germline CDR1 and CDR2: MGHRA and YSYEKL. V shed 4 bases and J 1 base; nucleotides not matched to a gene: 4. Unsorted PBMCs provided DNA that was sequenced on ten immunoSEQ deep assay plates. The table came from immunoSEQ multiplex PCR; TCRdb's copy has only in-frame clones and leaves some out. Here the sample spans 450,000 or so clones, 70% to 80% being singletons. Donors included only healthy HIV-negative adults lacking recent acute infections or vaccinations.

Specimen: PBMCs. The J gene is TRBJ2-3, the V gene TRBV4-1; 11 bases match TRBD2. The source is a woman aged 40-49 years in good health. Some clones in this sample may be carry-over from other donors' samples. This CDR3 is CASSRGLAERTDTQYF. CDR3 DNA sequence: TGCGCCAGCAGCCGGGGACTAGCGGAGCGCACAGATACGCAGTATTTT.